This T cell receptor beta chain was sequenced in a study of blood T cell repertoires in COVID-19. About the research overall: Italy, Spain and the United States were the sources of the convalescent and acute COVID-19 samples. Nucleic acid was either cDNA or gDNA, and it came from T cells, B-cell-depleted T cells, or PBMCs.

The table lists this clone with a few counts. The V gene lost 3 bases and the J gene lost 5 bases, with 7 bases spanning the gap. The CDR3 is 12 amino acids. Original methodology: Estimation of nucleated cell counts relied on the amplification of reference gene primers. Using immunoSEQ multiplex PCR, the repertoire was profiled, and TCRdb retains in-frame clones only, with some absent. V, J and clone size were drawn from that table, and D and trimming were deduced from the DNA. The data contain a few hundred thousand clones, 87% of them singletons. The gene calls are TRBV12-3 or TRBV12-4 and TRBJ1-1; unclear D gene. This clonotype was sampled from a woman between 18 and 30 years old who had recovered from COVID-19. Sequenced sample: peripheral blood. CDR3 DNA sequence: TGTGCCAGCAGTTTGGCGAGGACTGAAGCTTTCTTT. Translated, it gives CASSLARTEAFF.